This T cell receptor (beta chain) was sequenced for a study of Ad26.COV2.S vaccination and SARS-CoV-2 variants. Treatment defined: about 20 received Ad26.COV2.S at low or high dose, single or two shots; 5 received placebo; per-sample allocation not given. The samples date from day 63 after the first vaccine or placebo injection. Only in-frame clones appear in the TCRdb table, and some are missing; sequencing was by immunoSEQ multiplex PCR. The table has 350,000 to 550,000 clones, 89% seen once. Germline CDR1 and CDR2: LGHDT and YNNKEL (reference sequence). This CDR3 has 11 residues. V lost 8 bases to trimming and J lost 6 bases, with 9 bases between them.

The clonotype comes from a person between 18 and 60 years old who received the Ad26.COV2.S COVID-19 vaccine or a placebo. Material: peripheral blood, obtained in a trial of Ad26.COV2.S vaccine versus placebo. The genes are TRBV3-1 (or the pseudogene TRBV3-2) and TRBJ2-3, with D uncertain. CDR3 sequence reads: CASVGRDTQYF. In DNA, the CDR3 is TGTGCCAGCGTTGGACGGGATACGCAGTATTTT.